This section outlines one T cell receptor beta chain sequence together with its context. One end of the junction fails to match germline, which may point to a read error. This CDR3 has 14 residues. The data belong to a study of blood T cells in healthy people across ages. Through a sample-barcoded 5' primer and a J-beta primer mix, a second PCR was run for about 7 to 12 cycles. MiXCR was run by TCRdb on the 5' RACE reads, yielding one entry per CDR3 protein. The sample includes approximately 760,000 distinct CDR3 sequences, 25% seen only once; the top ten take more than 8.5%. These data were also filed under a second study, of T cells of mothers and their children. Per that study: Reverse transcription into cDNA received all extracted RNA, at approximately 1.5 ug per 15 ul. No clone of persistent microchimeric T cells was detected.

Source material: blood. The chain is built from TRBV12-3 or TRBV12-4 and TRBJ2-2; no clear D gene. This receptor was taken from a boy younger than 18 in good health. The DNA of the CDR3 is TGTACCAGCAGCCCCGGCACGAACACCGGGGAGCTGTTTTTT. Translated: CTSSPGTNTGELFF.